This T cell receptor (beta chain) was observed in a study of T cell responses to AZD1222 COVID-19 vaccine. Across the whole study: The analysis combined second doses at about 4 or about 12 weeks.

With respect to this clone: The target antigen is unknown.

Study outcomes and limitations: Among AZD1222 vaccinees, only 5 to 7 were seropositive at baseline.

The CDR3 runs to 16 residues. Germline CDR1 MNHEY, CDR2 SVGAGI. Trimming removed 0 bases at V and 5 bases at J, with 16 bases between. This table comes from immunoSEQ multiplex PCR, and its TCRdb copy is limited to in-frame clones, with some not included. The sample carries 100,000 to 150,000 clones, 88% recorded once. The origin of this receptor is an adult in good health. The sequencing here drew on peripheral blood, taken on day 0 of AZD1222 vaccination. The chain carries TRBV6-5 and TRBJ2-5; D not resolved. CDR3 DNA: TGTGCCAGCAGTTACTCGGCCCTATGGGCTGGGGAGACCCAGTACTTC. It codes for CASSYSALWAGETQYF.